This T cell receptor (beta chain) was documented in a study of T cell changes during pregnancy in multiple sclerosis (dated by TCRdb to the late 2010s). In the study overall: The study looked at changes in the T cell repertoire across pregnancy in women with multiple sclerosis.

In the case of this clone: Its antigen target is currently unknown. Base qualities are missing; no much larger clone stands one base away.

Library prep was done by the immunoSEQ multiplex PCR assay. The table comes from immuneACCESS by way of TCRdb, which keeps in-frame sequences with V and J called. Part of the clones is missing from these tables; in studies checked, under half for an unresolved V gene and the rest for unknown reasons. The sample table lists about 29,000 clones, approximately 91% of them with a count of one. About 6.8% of the sample is held by the ten biggest clonotypes. After removal of 5 bases from V and 1 base from J, the junction retains 3 bases not matched to a gene. Spanning cysteine to phenylalanine, the CDR3 consists of 14 amino acids. The CDR3 DNA has 42 bases and is translated from base 1. Taken from the germline V gene (reference sequence), the CDR1 and CDR2 loops are MNHEY and SMNVEV.

The sample here was CD8+ T cells from peripheral blood mononuclear cells, taken after pregnancy. The origin of this receptor is a female donor with multiple sclerosis, enrolled in a pregnancy study. The sequence links TRBV27 to TRBJ2-5, with 8 central nucleotides matching TRBD2. The CDR3 amino acid sequence is: CASSPGLAQETQYF. The DNA reads TGTGCCAGCAGTCCAGGACTAGCCCAAGAGACCCAGTACTTC.